The 27 T cell receptor beta chains below were found in one sample sequenced in a study of T-cell memory formation after mild COVID-19. One entry per CDR3 protein, called by TCRdb with MiXCR from the 5' RACE reads. Of around 510,000 distinct CDR3 sequences listed, about 22% are singletons. The sequencing input was PBMCs or a T cell subset sorted from them (not recorded which). These TCRs come from an adult woman who had mild COVID-19 (a few samples of this study predate the infection). Cell type and time point are not known.

J is TRBJ1-2 and V is TRBV4-1, with 8 positions matching TRBD1. This CDR3 region has 14 residues. Germline V gene sequence: CDR1 MGHRA, CDR2 YSYEKL. With V trimmed by 4 bases and J by 6 bases, 7 bases remained unmatched. Here the CDR3 reads CASSRIQGDHGYTF. CDR3 in DNA: TGCGCCAGCAGCCGTATACAGGGGGATCATGGCTACACCTTC.

The chain carries TRBV4-2 and TRBJ2-4; the D is unclear. The germline V and J ends were trimmed by 0 bases and 3 bases, with 9 bases remaining between them. CDR1 and CDR2 (germline): LGHNA, YNFKEQ. The CDR3 loop spans 15 amino acids. The CDR3 coding sequence is TGTGCCAGCAGCCAAGAAGGCGTGCGCAAAAACATTCAGTACTTC. Its protein product is CASSQEGVRKNIQYF.

This clonotype was recorded a few times. The chain employs TRBV5-1 and TRBJ2-3; TRBD1 matches 10 bases. Germline V gene sequence: CDR1 SGHRS, CDR2 YFSETQ. The V and J ends lost 4 bases and 2 bases, in that order; junction bases with no gene match: 7. This CDR3 has 16 amino acids. The CDR3 here is CASSGGQGISTDTQYF. The DNA of the CDR3 is TGCGCCAGCAGCGGGGGACAGGGGATCTCCACAGATACGCAGTATTTT. Full variable domain (rest looked up from reference TRBV5-1 and TRBJ2-3): KAGVTQTPRYLIKTRGQQVTLSCSPISGHRSVSWYQQTPGQGLQFLFEYFSETQRNKGNFPGRFSGRQFSNSRSEMNVSTLELGDSALYLCASSGGQGISTDTQYFGPGTRLTVL.

This clonotype has only a few counts. This chain joins TRBV3-1 and TRBJ2-1, with 12 bases identical to TRBD2. Germline loops: CDR1 LGHDT, CDR2 YNNKEL (reference sequence). J gave up 6 bases and V 1 base, and 10 bases lay outside the gene matches. The CDR3 has 18 residues. This CDR3 reads CASSQGARTSGKPNEQFF. In DNA, the CDR3 is TGTGCCAGCAGCCAAGGTGCCCGGACTAGCGGGAAGCCCAATGAGCAGTTCTTC.

The chain recombines TRBV11-2 with TRBJ2-7; 7 nucleotides line up with TRBD1. Germline V gene data show CDR1 as SGHAT and CDR2 as FQNNGV. J gave up 0 bases and V 4 bases, and 9 bases lay outside the gene matches. This CDR3 spans 16 amino acids. The CDR3 here is CASSSLLRGSSYEQYF. Written as DNA, the CDR3 is TGTGCCAGCAGCTCCCTCCTCAGGGGGAGCTCCTACGAGCAGTACTTC.

This clonotype has a handful of counts. J is TRBJ2-5 and V is TRBV7-8, with 13 nucleotides matching TRBD2. Losses at the gene ends were 4 bases for V and 1 base for J; bases not matched to a gene: 9. CDR3 size: 18 residues. Germline V lookup: CDR1 SGHVS, CDR2 FQNEAQ. CDR3 sequence (DNA): TGTGCCAGCAGCTCAACTAGCGGGGGGGCCGACTTCCAAGAGACCCAGTACTTC. Its protein is CASSSTSGGADFQETQYF.

The rearrangement uses TRBV24-1 and TRBJ1-1, with D uncertain. The CDR3 is 12 amino acids. Germline CDR1 is KGHDR and CDR2 is SFDVKD. Deletions cut 7 bases from V and 8 bases from J, with 13 bases between. CDR3 in amino acids: CATRDPPWEAFF. CDR3 sequence (DNA): TGTGCCACCAGAGACCCTCCGTGGGAAGCTTTCTTT.

The chain uses TRBV12-3 or TRBV12-4 and TRBJ2-7; maybe TRBD2 (6 bases). The CDR3 is made up of 15 amino acids. V lost 6 bases and J lost 2, with 17 bases in between. The CDR3: CASSPPGLQPYEQYF. The CDR3 coding sequence is TGTGCCAGCAGCCCTCCGGGACTCCAACCCTACGAGCAGTACTTC.

The V gene is TRBV6-5, the J gene TRBJ1-3; D gene uncertain. Germline CDR1 is MNHEY and CDR2 is SVGAGI. The V end was cut by 2 bases, the J end by 0 bases, with 5 bases between. This CDR3 is 14 amino acids long. In nucleotides, the CDR3 is TGTGCCAGCAGTTACGGGAGCTCTGGAAACACCATATATTTT. Amino acid sequence: CASSYGSSGNTIYF.

Here the CDR3 reads CASRGRETDTQYF. The CDR3 DNA sequence: TGTGCCAGCAGGGGCAGGGAGACAGATACGCAGTATTTT. The chain carries TRBV6-5 and TRBJ2-3; D may be TRBD1 or TRBD2 (5 bases each). V was shortened by 6 bases and J by 3 bases, with 10 bases between the two germline ends. Germline values: CDR1 MNHEY, CDR2 SVGAGI. The CDR3 spans 13 residues.

The V call is TRBV12-3 or TRBV12-4, the J call TRBJ2-5; weak D call: TRBD1 (6 bases). This CDR3 spans 15 amino acids. Trimming took off 3 bases at V and 5 bases at J, with 16 bases between the two ends. The CDR3 DNA is TGTGCCAGCAGTTTCAGGGGAACCCTTAAGGAGACCCAGTACTTC. It translates to CASSFRGTLKETQYF.

This clonotype was observed a handful of times. At one of its ends the junction is not consistent with the germline gene, which may arise from a read error. V and J are TRBV12-3 or TRBV12-4 and TRBJ1-2; D not resolved. The CDR3 runs 15 residues. The CDR3 loop is CASSFNGDPYYGYTF. CDR3 nucleotide sequence: TGTGCCAGTAGTTTTAACGGTGACCCTTACTATGGCTACACCTTC.

The table lists this clonotype with a few counts. The CDR3 DNA is TGTGCCAGCAGCCTAGGCCCACCCTGGGGAGATACGCAGTATTTT. Translating it yields CASSLGPPWGDTQYF. V gene TRBV6-5 combines with J gene TRBJ2-3; D is uncertain. CDR3 length: 15 residues. Trimming took off 6 bases at V and 5 bases at J, with 18 bases between the two ends. CDR1 and CDR2 from the germline V gene are MNHEY and SVGAGI.

The rearrangement links TRBV7-6 to TRBJ2-7; the match to TRBD2 covers 11 bases. The CDR3 sequence is 17 residues long. The V and J ends lost 4 bases and 5 bases, in that order; junction bases with no gene match: 13. The germline gives CDR1 SGHVS, CDR2 FNYEAQ. The CDR3 bases are TGTGCCAGCAGCTCCGGAGTCGGTAGCGGGGGGGCCCACGAGCAGTACTTC. It specifies CASSSGVGSGGAHEQYF.

This rearrangement joins TRBV12-3 or TRBV12-4 to TRBJ1-1, with D possibly TRBD1 on 5 matching bases. Trimming removed 7 bases from V and 1 base from J, with 13 bases in between. This CDR3 is 14 amino acids long. As DNA, the CDR3 is TGTGCCAGCAATCAGGGACGGAGGAACACTGAAGCTTTCTTT. Translating gives CASNQGRRNTEAFF.

The gene calls are TRBV7-8 and TRBJ1-1, with TRBD1 as a possible D gene (5 bases). V lost 5 bases and J 1 base, leaving 20 bases between the germline ends. The CDR3 extends over 17 amino acids. Germline CDR1 is SGHVS and CDR2 is FQNEAQ. CDR3 sequence: CASSLPSWDHANTEAFF. CDR3 nucleotide sequence: TGTGCCAGCAGCCTCCCCTCTTGGGACCACGCGAACACTGAAGCTTTCTTT.

J is TRBJ1-5 and V is TRBV19, with D hard to call. Germline V gene lookup returns CDR1 LNHDA and CDR2 SQIVND (reference sequence). Trimming left V 4 bases short and J 0 bases short, with 13 bases between. There are 16 residues in the CDR3. The CDR3 region has the DNA TGTGCCAGTAGTACCTCCGGACGGCTTAGCAATCAGCCCCAGCATTTT. As protein: CASSTSGRLSNQPQHF. The entire variable domain, with the rest obtained from reference TRBV19 and TRBJ1-5, is as follows: DGGITQSPKYLFRKEGQNVTLSCEQNLNHDAMYWYRQDPGQGLRLIYYSQIVNDFQKGDIAEGYSVSREKKESFPLTVTSAQKNPTAFYLCASSTSGRLSNQPQHFGDGTRLSIL.

This clonotype was observed a handful of times. The rearrangement uses TRBV20-1 and TRBJ2-1; either TRBD1 or TRBD2 may fit D (5 bases each). Germline loops: CDR1 DFQATT, CDR2 SNEGSKA (reference sequence). V gave up 5 bases and J gave up 6 bases, with 17 bases separating them. This CDR3 contains 14 residues. The CDR3 DNA follows: TGCAGTGCTCGAGGGAAACCAGGGCCCAATGAGCAGTTCTTC. This codes for CSARGKPGPNEQFF.

This clonotype was seen ten or more times. The chain has TRBV6-6 and TRBJ2-1; D gene ambiguous. CDR3 size: 14 residues. The ends were cut back, 0 bases at V and 4 bases at J, with 7 bases in the middle. Germline V CDR1 and CDR2: MNHNY, SVGAGI (reference sequence). CDR3: CASSYSAVYNEQFF. As DNA, the CDR3 is TGTGCCAGCAGTTACTCGGCGGTATACAATGAGCAGTTCTTC.

This clonotype was seen a few times. This rearrangement joins TRBV10-3 to TRBJ2-1; weak D call: TRBD2 (5 bases). Germline CDR1 is ENHRY and CDR2 is SYGVKD. V dropped 5 bases and J dropped 5 bases, with 10 bases sitting between them. The CDR3 runs to 13 residues. CDR3 residues: CAISSGVDNEQFF. CDR3 DNA sequence: TGTGCCATCAGTAGCGGAGTAGACAATGAGCAGTTCTTC.

This clonotype was detected a few times. This chain joins TRBV5-1 and TRBJ2-3, with unresolved D. Germline CDR1 reads SGHRS; CDR2 reads YFSETQ. Trimming cost V 3 bases and J 0 bases, with 8 bases left between them. There are 14 residues in the CDR3. For the CDR3, the DNA is TGCGCCAGCAGCTCCATCCCTAGCACAGATACGCAGTATTTT. It encodes CASSSIPSTDTQYF.

The chain has TRBV29-1 and TRBJ2-3, with D maybe TRBD1 (6 bases). The CDR3 sequence is 12 residues long. Trimming pared 8 bases from V and 1 base from J, leaving 10 bases between. CDR1 is SQVTM and CDR2 is ANQGSEA in the germline V gene. The chain's CDR3 is CSTYRGTDTQYF. In nucleotides, the CDR3 is TGCAGCACTTACAGGGGCACAGATACGCAGTATTTT.

The chain is built from TRBV7-3 and TRBJ2-1; a possible D gene is TRBD1 (5 bases). V lost 5 bases, J lost 8 bases, and 7 bases lay in between. Germline V gives CDR1 SGHTA, CDR2 FQGTGA. The CDR3 is made up of 11 amino acids. Written as DNA, the CDR3 is TGTGCCAGCAGCAAAGGGGATGAGCAGTTCTTC. Encoded protein: CASSKGDEQFF.

A few counts support this clonotype. The rearrangement joins TRBV20-1 to TRBJ1-1; possibly TRBD1 for D (6 bases). The V gene lost 6 bases and the J gene lost 6 bases, with 20 bases spanning the gap. This CDR3 spans 14 amino acids. Germline loops: CDR1 DFQATT, CDR2 SNEGSKA (reference sequence). CDR3 coding DNA: TGCAGTGCAATACCCTTGACAGGAATGGCTGAAGCTTTCTTT. Translation gives CSAIPLTGMAEAFF.

This chain uses TRBV3-1 with TRBJ2-1; D unclear. This CDR3 is built from 14 residues. V dropped 3 bases and J dropped 4 bases, with 10 bases sitting between them. Germline lookup yields CDR1 LGHDT and CDR2 YNNKEL (reference sequence). CDR3 loop: CASSQSGLYNEQFF. Written as DNA, the CDR3 is TGTGCCAGCAGCCAGTCGGGTCTTTACAATGAGCAGTTCTTC.

The V and J genes are TRBV10-3 and TRBJ1-5, with D hard to call. Germline V CDR1 and CDR2: ENHRY, SYGVKD. Trimming removed 4 bases from V and 4 bases from J, with 11 bases in between. The CDR3 contains 14 residues. CDR3 residues: CAISVSLSNQPQHF. CDR3 coding DNA: TGTGCCATCAGTGTCAGCCTCTCGAATCAGCCCCAGCATTTT.

This chain connects TRBV12-3 or TRBV12-4 to TRBJ2-1; TRBD2 matches at 8 bases. The CDR3 is 15 amino acids. The ends lost 7 bases at V and 6 bases at J; junction bases unmatched: 11. The CDR3 DNA sequence: TGTGCCAGCACGCAAGCGGGGGTTTCGGGCAATGAGCAGTTCTTC. Translated, it gives CASTQAGVSGNEQFF.